This entry concerns a single T cell receptor beta chain. Its antigen remains unidentified. No base quality information exists; no much larger clone differs at one position. This record comes from a study of shared clonotypes between healthy human individuals (dated by TCRdb to about 2020). Notes on the research overall: Three men and two women, aged 18 to 49 years, made up the cohort. Blood TCR repertoires of roughly 5 healthy adults were deeply sequenced to estimate repertoire size and the extent of clonotype sharing between individuals. Different laboratories and diverse techniques were used to prepare libraries and sequence TCR repertoires, to increase sequencing depth and limit assay-specific biases. Per donor, three plates each were used for CD4 naive and CD4 memory, two for CD8 naive, and one for CD8 memory. Each donor's leukapheresis produced roughly between about 0.85 and 10 billion PBMCs.

The research as a whole found: Higher generation probabilities were observed for clonotypes shared by all four sorted-subset donors than for non-shared clonotypes. Based on pairwise subsampling, the degree of clonotype sharing among donors was expected to be affected by sequencing depth. Rarefaction of sorted-subset datasets indicated incomplete sequencing despite the large sequencing depth. Across a few donors, about 5% of naive CD4, around 3.5% of naive CD8, approximately 2.5% of memory CD4, and about 0.44% of memory CD8 clonotypes were shared. Sampling was restricted to blood, and TCR repertoires in tissues likely differ from the TCR repertoires found in blood. Naive subsets generally had larger estimated clonotype richness than memory subsets did. Because the study included only a small number of donors, the genetic and exposure-history diversity represented was limited.

The donors were healthy, HIV-negative adults who had no recently reported acute infections or vaccinations. Only Caucasian adults living in Nashville, Tennessee, USA were represented among the donors. CD4+ T cells were enriched by magnetic negative selection, after which naive cells were positively selected on CD45RA and the negative fraction was taken as the memory subset. Blood was collected by leukapheresis, and PBMCs were isolated by Ficoll-Histopaque density gradient centrifugation and then cryopreserved in liquid nitrogen vapor phase. Analytical flow cytometry was used to check the purity and quantity of each magnetically sorted T cell population. Genomic DNA was isolated from each sorted fraction and quantified by UV absorbance on a Nanodrop 2000c. Using the deep immunoSEQ assay, multiplex PCR amplified TCR CDR3 regions from genomic DNA. For each cell subset, the extracted genomic DNA was distributed evenly across all wells of several immunoSEQ 96-well plates, and each plate served as one replicate. For sorted subsets, each replicate PCR was loaded with about 200 ng genomic DNA, equivalent to roughly 30,000 T cell genomes. Purified libraries were quantified with a Qubit 3.0 fluorometer, sized on a Bioanalyzer 2100, and re-quantified with the KAPA Library Quantification kit. Each immunoSEQ 96-well plate was sequenced on its own single-read 150-cycle Illumina NextSeq 550 flow cell. Concerning the study's data processing: Because the immunoSEQ output held only junctional sequences and lacked quality scores, the filtering could not match the filtering applied to full-length reads. Sequences were annotated with PyIR, a Python wrapper for IgBLAST v1.9, using IMGT germline references to assign V/J genes and CDR3. Reads were filtered out if the reads had weak V/J assignments (E-value above 1e-6), no CDR3, stop codons, out-of-frame junctions, or ambiguous translated residues. A V3J clonotype was defined by an identical inferred V gene, J gene, and CDR3 amino acid sequence. To compute the percentage overlap between repertoires, the number of shared unique clonotypes was divided by the size of the smaller repertoire. Repertoire richness was assessed with RTK rarefaction, the Chao1 estimator, and Recon v2.1 estimates of unobserved clonotypes. For all TCRbeta clonotypes obtained by the gDNA method from several donors, generation probabilities were computed with OLGA. Sourced from immuneACCESS, this table was stored by TCRdb with only in-frame sequences that have V and J called. A share of the clones is absent; for the studies checked, an unresolved V gene accounts for under half, and the remainder has no known explanation. That table supplies the V and J calls and clone size; D and trimming were determined from the DNA. In all, the sample holds approximately 720,000 clones, and 72% of those were seen once. In total, the top ten clones hold approximately 1.8% of the sample.

The sequencing sample was made of memory CD4+ T cells sorted from blood. In light of the paper, this sample's cell subset or site label describes: CD45RA-negative fraction. The clonotype comes from a woman in her thirties in good health.

The CDR3 has the sequence CASSFSVQREQYF. The DNA sequence is TGTGCCAGCAGTTTCTCTGTCCAGCGCGAGCAGTACTTC. The chain joins TRBV28 to TRBJ2-7, with the D gene uncertain. From its cysteine to its phenylalanine, the CDR3 spans 13 amino acids. This entry keeps only the CDR3 DNA: 39 bases, framed from base 1. Between the V and J ends, shortened by 3 bases and 6 bases respectively, the junction contains 12 bases. CDR1 and CDR2 were assigned from the germline V gene as MDHEN and SYDVKM.